One and the same sample provided the 7 T cell receptor beta chains below, sequenced in a study of OX40 agonist ivuxolimab in advanced cancers. Here immunoSEQ multiplex PCR was the method, and the copy in TCRdb shows in-frame clones only, minus some. Of 65,000 to 70,000 clones listed, 65% to 85% are singletons. The input for sequencing was CD4+ or CD8+ T cells sorted from blood, taken in a trial of the OX40 agonist ivuxolimab. The receptor set was obtained from an adult with an advanced solid tumor such as melanoma, head and neck, liver or kidney cancer.

The genes are TRBV2 and TRBJ1-1, with 7 positions matching TRBD1. Germline V gene data show CDR1 as SNHLY and CDR2 as FYNNEI. The CDR3 has 15 residues. V shed 3 bases and J 1 base; nucleotides not matched to a gene: 5. The CDR3 here is CASSDLPGGNTEAFF. CDR3 nucleotides: TGTGCCAGCAGTGATCTGCCAGGGGGGAACACTGAAGCTTTCTTT. Filled out from reference TRBV2 and TRBJ1-1, the complete variable domain reads EPEVTQTPSHQVTQMGQEVILRCVPISNHLYFYWYRQILGQKVEFLVSFYNNEISEKSEIFDDQFSVERPDGSNFTLKIRSTKLEDSAMYFCASSDLPGGNTEAFFGQGTRLTVV.

The chain links TRBV19 to TRBJ1-2; D remains unclear. This CDR3 has 12 residues. V was trimmed by 5 bases and J by 4 bases, leaving 8 bases between them. CDR1 is LNHDA and CDR2 is SQIVND in the germline V gene (reference sequence). The CDR3 here is CASSGSIYGYTF. The CDR3 nucleotides are TGTGCCAGTAGTGGCAGTATCTATGGCTACACCTTC.

CDR3 DNA sequence: TGTGCCAGCAGCCCCGGAGGCTCGACGTACGAGCAGTACGTC. As protein: CASSPGGSTYEQYV. The chain joins TRBV5-4 to TRBJ2-7, with D maybe TRBD2 (5 bases). The CDR3 has 14 residues. Trimming removed 4 bases from V and 4 bases from J, with 15 bases in between. From germline, CDR1 is SGHNT and CDR2 YYREEE (reference sequence).

The genes are TRBV5-1 and TRBJ2-1, with TRBD1 matching over 9 bases. This CDR3 contains 17 residues. In germline, CDR1 is SGHRS, CDR2 YFSETQ. J was trimmed by 2 bases and V by 0 bases; bases with no gene match: 6. CDR3 nucleotide sequence: TGCGCCAGCAGCTTGGTTCCGGGACAGGGTACCTACAATGAGCAGTTCTTC. It is translated as CASSLVPGQGTYNEQFF.

The V gene is TRBV4-1, the J gene TRBJ2-1, with D possibly TRBD2 on 6 matching bases. CDR1 is MGHRA and CDR2 is YSYEKL in the germline V gene. V was cut by 7 bases and J by 7 bases, with 17 bases left in between. This CDR3 region has 14 residues. The CDR3 nucleotides read TGCGCCAGCAATCCCGGCGGGAAGGGGAATGAGCAGTTCTTC. This gives the protein CASNPGGKGNEQFF.

The chain recombines TRBV4-3 with TRBJ2-7; a possible D gene is TRBD2 (6 bases). V was clipped by 0 bases and J by 2 bases, with 11 bases between them. The CDR3 has 15 amino acids. CDR1 and CDR2 from the germline V gene are LGHNA and YSLEER. CDR3 region: CASSQDRGGTYEQYF. Written as DNA, the CDR3 is TGCGCCAGCAGCCAAGATCGTGGCGGGACCTACGAGCAGTACTTC.

The rearrangement joins TRBV25-1 to TRBJ1-3; TRBD1 might be the D (5 bases). CDR3 length: 16 amino acids. Trimming left V 1 base short and J 5 bases short, with 15 bases between. The germline V gene has CDR1 MGHDK and CDR2 SYGVNS. The CDR3 is CASSELQDAGRNTIYF. CDR3 nucleotide sequence: TGTGCCAGCAGTGAATTACAGGACGCGGGTAGAAACACCATATATTTT.